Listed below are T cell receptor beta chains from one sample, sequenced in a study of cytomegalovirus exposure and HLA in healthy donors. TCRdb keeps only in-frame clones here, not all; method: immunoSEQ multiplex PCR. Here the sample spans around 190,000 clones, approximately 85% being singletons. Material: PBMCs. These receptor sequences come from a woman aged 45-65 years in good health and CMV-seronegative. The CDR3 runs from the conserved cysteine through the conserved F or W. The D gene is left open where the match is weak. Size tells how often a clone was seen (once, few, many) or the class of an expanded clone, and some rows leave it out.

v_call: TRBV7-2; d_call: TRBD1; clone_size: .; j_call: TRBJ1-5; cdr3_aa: CASSLRQGAYQPQHF; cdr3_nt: TGTGCCAGCAGCCTTCGACAGGGGGCGTATCAGCCCCAGCATTTT
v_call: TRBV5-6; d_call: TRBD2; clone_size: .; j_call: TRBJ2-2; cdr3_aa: CASSPVGGGPTGELFF; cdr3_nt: TGTGCCAGCAGCCCCGTGGGGGGAGGGCCCACCGGGGAGCTGTTTTTT
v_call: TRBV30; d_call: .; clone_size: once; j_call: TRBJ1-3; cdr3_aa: CAWSVRAGSTGNTIYF; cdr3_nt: TGTGCCTGGAGTGTACGGGCGGGAAGCACTGGAAACACCATATATTTT
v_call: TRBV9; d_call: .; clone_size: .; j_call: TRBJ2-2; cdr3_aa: CASSVEGAGELFF; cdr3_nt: TGTGCCAGCAGCGTAGAAGGGGCCGGGGAGCTGTTTTTT
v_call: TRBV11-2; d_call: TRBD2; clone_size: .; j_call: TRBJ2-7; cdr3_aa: CASSRLAGGAYEQYF; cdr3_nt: TGTGCCAGCAGTCGCCTAGCGGGAGGAGCCTACGAGCAGTACTTC
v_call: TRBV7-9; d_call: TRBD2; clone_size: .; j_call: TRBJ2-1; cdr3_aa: CASSSGGYNEQFF; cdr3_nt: TGTGCCAGCAGCTCGGGGGGTTACAATGAGCAGTTCTTC
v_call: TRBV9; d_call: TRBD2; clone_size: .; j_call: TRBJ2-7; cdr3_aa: CASSENLAGGEQYF; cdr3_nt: TGTGCCAGCAGCGAAAACCTAGCGGGAGGCGAGCAGTACTTC
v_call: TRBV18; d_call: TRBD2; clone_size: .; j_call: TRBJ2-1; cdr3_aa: CASSPLAGADNEQFF; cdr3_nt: TGTGCCAGCTCACCCCTAGCGGGAGCCGATAATGAGCAGTTCTTC
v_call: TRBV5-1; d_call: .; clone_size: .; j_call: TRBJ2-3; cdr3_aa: CASSLSGSTDTQYF; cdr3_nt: TGCGCCAGCAGCTTAAGCGGATCCACAGATACGCAGTATTTT
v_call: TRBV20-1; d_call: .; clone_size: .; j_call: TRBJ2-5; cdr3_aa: CSARRETQYF; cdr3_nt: TGCAGTGCTAGGCGGGAGACCCAGTACTTC
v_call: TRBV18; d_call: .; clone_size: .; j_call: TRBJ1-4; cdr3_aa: CASSPRTVNEKLFF; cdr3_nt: TGTGCCAGCTCACCGAGGACAGTAAATGAAAAACTGTTTTTT
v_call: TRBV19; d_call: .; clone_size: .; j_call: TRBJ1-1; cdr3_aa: CASRDRILNTEAFF; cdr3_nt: TGTGCCAGTCGAGACAGGATCCTGAACACTGAAGCTTTCTTT
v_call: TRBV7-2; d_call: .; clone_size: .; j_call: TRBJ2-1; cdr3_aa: CASRTREKRDEQFF; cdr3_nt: TGTGCCAGCAGGACCCGGGAAAAGAGGGATGAGCAGTTCTTC
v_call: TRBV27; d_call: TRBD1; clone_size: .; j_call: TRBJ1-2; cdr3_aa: CASSLTGGAFGPRGYTF; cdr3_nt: TGTGCCAGCAGCTTAACAGGGGGCGCTTTTGGTCCGCGTGGCTACACCTTC
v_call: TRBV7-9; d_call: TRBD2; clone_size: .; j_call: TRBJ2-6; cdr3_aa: CASSVTGTSGSGANVLTF; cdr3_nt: TGTGCCAGCAGCGTCACCGGGACTAGCGGCTCTGGGGCCAACGTCCTGACTTTC
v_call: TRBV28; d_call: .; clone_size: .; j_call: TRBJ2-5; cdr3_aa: CASRRTNQETQYF; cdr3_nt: TGTGCCAGCAGACGAACTAACCAAGAGACCCAGTACTTC
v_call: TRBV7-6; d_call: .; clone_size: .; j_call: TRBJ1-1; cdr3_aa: CASSPRAGDTEAFF; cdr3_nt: TGTGCCAGCAGCCCCAGGGCTGGGGACACTGAAGCTTTCTTT
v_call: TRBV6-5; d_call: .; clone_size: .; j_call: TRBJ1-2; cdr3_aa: CASSRQVGGHGYTF; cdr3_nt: TGTGCCAGCAGTAGACAGGTTGGGGGTCATGGCTACACCTTC
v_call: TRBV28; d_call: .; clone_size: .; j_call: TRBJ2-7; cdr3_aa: CASSLGREQYF; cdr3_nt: TGTGCCAGCAGTTTAGGGCGCGAGCAGTACTTC
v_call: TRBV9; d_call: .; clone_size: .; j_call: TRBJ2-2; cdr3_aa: CASSVSLRRDERAVTGELFF; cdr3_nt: TGTGCCAGCAGCGTCTCTCTACGGAGGGATGAGCGGGCGGTCACCGGGGAGCTGTTTTTT
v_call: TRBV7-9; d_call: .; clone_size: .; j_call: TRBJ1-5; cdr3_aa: CSSSFTGNQPQHF; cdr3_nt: TGTTCCAGCAGCTTCACGGGCAATCAGCCCCAGCATTTT
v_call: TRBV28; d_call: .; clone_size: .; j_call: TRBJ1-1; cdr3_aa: CASSLRGSGTEAFF; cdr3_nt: TGTGCCAGCAGTTTGAGAGGTAGCGGGACTGAAGCTTTCTTT
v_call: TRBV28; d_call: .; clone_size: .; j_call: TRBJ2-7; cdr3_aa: CASSFLVGTYEQYF; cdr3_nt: TGTGCCAGCAGTTTTTTGGTTGGCACCTACGAGCAGTACTTC
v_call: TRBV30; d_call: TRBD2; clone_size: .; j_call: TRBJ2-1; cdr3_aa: CAAGTKGKGEQFF; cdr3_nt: TGTGCCGCCGGGACTAAGGGTAAAGGAGAGCAGTTCTTC
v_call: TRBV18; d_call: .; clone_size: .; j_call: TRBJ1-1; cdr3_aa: CASSPQGQTYTEAFF; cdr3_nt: TGTGCCAGCTCACCACAAGGACAGACGTACACTGAAGCTTTCTTT
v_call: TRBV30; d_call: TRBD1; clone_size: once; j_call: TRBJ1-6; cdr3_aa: CAWSLGQGNSPLHF; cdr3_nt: TGTGCCTGGAGTCTAGGACAGGGGAACTCACCCCTCCACTTT
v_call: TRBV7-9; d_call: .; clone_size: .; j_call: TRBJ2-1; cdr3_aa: CASSLQASGPVGQFF; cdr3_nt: TGTGCCAGCAGCTTACAAGCATCAGGGCCGGTTGGGCAGTTCTTC
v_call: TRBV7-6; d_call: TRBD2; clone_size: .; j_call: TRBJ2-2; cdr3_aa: CASTPVRLATGELFF; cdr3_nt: TGTGCCAGCACCCCTGTGAGACTAGCGACCGGGGAGCTGTTTTTT
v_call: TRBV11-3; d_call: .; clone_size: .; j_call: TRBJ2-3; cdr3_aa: CASSLESGTDTQYF; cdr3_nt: TGTGCCAGCAGCTTAGAGTCGGGCACAGATACGCAGTATTTT
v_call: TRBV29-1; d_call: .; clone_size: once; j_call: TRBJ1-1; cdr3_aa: CSVGDGRVNTEAFF; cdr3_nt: TGCAGCGTGGGGGACGGGAGAGTGAACACTGAAGCTTTCTTT
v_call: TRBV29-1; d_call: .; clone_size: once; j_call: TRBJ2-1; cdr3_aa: CSLYAGPLQFF; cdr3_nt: TGCAGCCTCTACGCGGGACCCCTGCAGTTCTTC
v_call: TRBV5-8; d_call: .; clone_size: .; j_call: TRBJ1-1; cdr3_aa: CASSLGRGATNTEAFF; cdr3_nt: TGTGCCAGCAGCTTGGGGAGGGGAGCGACGAACACTGAAGCTTTCTTT
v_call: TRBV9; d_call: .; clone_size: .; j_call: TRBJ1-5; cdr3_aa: CARRLTSNQPQHF; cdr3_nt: TGTGCCCGAAGACTAACTAGCAATCAGCCCCAGCATTTT
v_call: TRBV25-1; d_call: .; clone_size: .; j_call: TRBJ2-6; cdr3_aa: CASSETGSGANVLTF; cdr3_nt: TGTGCCAGCAGTGAGACAGGCTCTGGGGCCAACGTCCTGACTTTC
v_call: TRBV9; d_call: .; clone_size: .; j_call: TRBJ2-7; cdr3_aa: CASSPLTTGEQYF; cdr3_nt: TGTGCCAGCAGCCCATTGACGACGGGGGAGCAGTACTTC
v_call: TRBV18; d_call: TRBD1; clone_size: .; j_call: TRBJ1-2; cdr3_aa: CASSPPGQGGYTF; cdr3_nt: TGTGCCAGCTCACCCCCCGGACAGGGTGGCTACACCTTC
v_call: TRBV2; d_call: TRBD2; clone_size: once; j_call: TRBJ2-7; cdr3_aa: CASSSGGYEQYF; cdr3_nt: TGTGCCAGCAGCTCGGGAGGGTACGAGCAGTACTTC
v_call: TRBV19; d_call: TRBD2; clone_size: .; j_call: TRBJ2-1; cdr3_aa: CASEITSGSRNEQFF; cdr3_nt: TGTGCCAGCGAGATTACTAGCGGGAGTCGCAATGAGCAGTTCTTC
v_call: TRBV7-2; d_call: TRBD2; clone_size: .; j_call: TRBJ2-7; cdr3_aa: CASGTSGINEQYF; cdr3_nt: TGTGCCAGCGGGACTAGCGGGATAAACGAGCAGTACTTC
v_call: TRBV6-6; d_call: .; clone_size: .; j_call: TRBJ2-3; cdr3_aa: CASSFRDTQYF; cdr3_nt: TGTGCCAGCAGCTTCCGAGATACGCAGTATTTT
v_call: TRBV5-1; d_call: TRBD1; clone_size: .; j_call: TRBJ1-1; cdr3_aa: CANFGTGGSGEAFF; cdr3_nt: TGCGCCAACTTCGGGACAGGGGGCTCGGGTGAAGCTTTCTTT
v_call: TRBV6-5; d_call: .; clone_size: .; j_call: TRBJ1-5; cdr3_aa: CASSQQGVGNQPQHF; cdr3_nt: TGTGCCAGCAGTCAACAGGGCGTTGGCAATCAGCCCCAGCATTTT
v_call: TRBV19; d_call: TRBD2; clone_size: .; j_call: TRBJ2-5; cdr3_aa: CASSGTSGNQETQYF; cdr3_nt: TGTGCCAGTAGTGGGACTAGCGGTAATCAAGAGACCCAGTACTTC
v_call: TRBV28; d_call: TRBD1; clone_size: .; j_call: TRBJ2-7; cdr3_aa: CASRAGGDYEQYF; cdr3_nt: TGTGCCAGCAGGGCAGGGGGAGACTACGAGCAGTACTTC
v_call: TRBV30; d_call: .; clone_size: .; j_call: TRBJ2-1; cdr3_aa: CAWSGQYSYNEQFF; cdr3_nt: TGTGCCTGGAGTGGACAGTACTCCTACAATGAGCAGTTCTTC
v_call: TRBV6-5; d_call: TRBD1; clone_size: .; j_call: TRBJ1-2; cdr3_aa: CASSQGGGYTF; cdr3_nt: TGTGCCAGCAGTCAGGGGGGCGGCTACACCTTC
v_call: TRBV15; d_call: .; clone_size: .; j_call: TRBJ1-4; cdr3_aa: CATSRVTETNEKLFF; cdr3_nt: TGTGCCACCAGCAGAGTGACAGAGACTAATGAAAAACTGTTTTTT
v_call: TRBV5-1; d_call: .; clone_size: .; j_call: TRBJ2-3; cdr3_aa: CASSLGRSTDTQYF; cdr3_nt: TGCGCCAGCAGCTTGGGGCGGAGCACAGATACGCAGTATTTT
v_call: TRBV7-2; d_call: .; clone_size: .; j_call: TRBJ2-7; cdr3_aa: CASSPTGRAAEQYF; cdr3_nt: TGTGCCAGCAGCCCTACGGGCAGGGCCGCCGAGCAGTACTTC
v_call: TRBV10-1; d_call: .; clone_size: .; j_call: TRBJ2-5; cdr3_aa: CASSETDSQETQYF; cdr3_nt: TGCGCCAGCAGTGAGACCGACAGTCAAGAGACCCAGTACTTC
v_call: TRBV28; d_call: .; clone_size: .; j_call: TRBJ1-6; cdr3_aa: CASSAWQGDNSPLHF; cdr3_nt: TGTGCCAGCAGTGCCTGGCAGGGTGACAATTCACCCCTCCACTTT
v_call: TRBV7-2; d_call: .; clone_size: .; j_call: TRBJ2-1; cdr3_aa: CASSLDRVTEQFF; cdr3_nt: TGTGCCAGCAGCTTAGACAGGGTTACTGAGCAGTTCTTC
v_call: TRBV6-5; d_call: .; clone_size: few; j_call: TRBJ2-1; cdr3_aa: CASSYRGSHNEQFF; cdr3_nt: TGTGCCAGCAGTTATAGGGGGTCTCACAATGAGCAGTTCTTC
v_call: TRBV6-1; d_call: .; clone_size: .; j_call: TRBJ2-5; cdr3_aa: CASSTRGGPQETQYF; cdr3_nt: TGTGCCAGCAGTACGCGGGGAGGTCCTCAAGAGACCCAGTACTTC
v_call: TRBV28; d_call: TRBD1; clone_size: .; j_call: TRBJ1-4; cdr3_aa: CASSFIRDRGEKLFF; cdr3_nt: TGTGCCAGCAGCTTCATCCGGGACAGGGGTGAAAAACTGTTTTTT
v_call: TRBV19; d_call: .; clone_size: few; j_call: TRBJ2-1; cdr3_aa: CASSTYYNEQFF; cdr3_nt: TGTGCCAGTAGTACTTACTACAATGAGCAGTTCTTC
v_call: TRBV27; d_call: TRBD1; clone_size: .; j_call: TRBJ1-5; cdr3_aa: CASSSMTGWKNQPQHF; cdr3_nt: TGTGCCAGCAGTTCCATGACAGGGTGGAAAAATCAGCCCCAGCATTTT
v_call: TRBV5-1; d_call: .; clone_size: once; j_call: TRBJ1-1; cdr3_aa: CASSYGQNTEAFF; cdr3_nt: TGCGCCAGCAGCTACGGACAGAACACTGAAGCTTTCTTT
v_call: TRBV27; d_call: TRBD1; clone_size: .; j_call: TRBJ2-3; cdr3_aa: CASRAGTGFSTDTQYF; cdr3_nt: TGTGCCAGCAGGGCCGGGACAGGCTTTAGCACAGATACGCAGTATTTT
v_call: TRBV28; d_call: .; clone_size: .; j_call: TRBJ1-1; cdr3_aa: CASSFAGAGTEAFF; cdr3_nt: TGTGCCAGCAGTTTTGCGGGGGCAGGGACTGAAGCTTTCTTT